A single sample gave rise to the 23 T cell receptor beta chains below, sequenced in a study of monozygotic twins with inflammatory bowel disease. TCRdb re-called the 5' RACE reads, yielding one record per CDR3 amino acid sequence without DNA. The listing contains 350,000 to 550,000 distinct CDR3 sequences. The sample consisted of blood. Receptors were obtained from a human donor with ulcerative colitis or Crohn's disease, or a healthy co-twin of an affected twin (not recorded which).

V gene TRBV19 combines with J gene TRBJ1-1. Germline CDR1 LNHDA, CDR2 SQIVND (reference sequence). The CDR3 contains 13 residues. The CDR3 sequence is CAFPNTAATEAFF.

The CDR3 is CASSLEPGQGYGYTF. The V and J genes are TRBV7-2 and TRBJ1-2; TCRdb's D call of TRBD1 is untestable without DNA. This CDR3 region has 15 residues. CDR1 SGHTA and CDR2 FQGNSA come from the germline V gene.

This sequence joins TRBV12-3 or TRBV12-4 and TRBJ2-6; no DNA is available, so the TRBD1 call from TCRdb remains unchecked. This CDR3 contains 15 residues. This CDR3 is CASAEGGPGANVLTF.

The V gene is TRBV11-2, the J gene TRBJ2-1; TCRdb indicates TRBD1, and absent DNA this call remains unverified. This CDR3 spans 14 amino acids. CDR1 and CDR2 from the germline V gene are SGHAT and FQNNGV. The CDR3 loop is CASSLSPGWDEQFF.

The V call is TRBV5-6, the J call TRBJ2-5; with no DNA, the TCRdb D assignment of TRBD2 cannot be verified. The CDR3 contains 16 residues. Germline assignment: CDR1 SGHDT and CDR2 YYEEEE. CDR3 sequence reads: CASSGPRAGYQETQYF.

CDR3 in amino acids: CASSLAGKPYF. The chain carries TRBV5-1 and TRBJ2-5. Germline-derived CDR1 and CDR2 are SGHRS and YFSETQ. The CDR3 has 11 residues.

V and J are TRBV3-1 and TRBJ2-6. This CDR3 has 13 residues. Per germline, CDR1 LGHDT and CDR2 YNNKEL (reference sequence). CDR3 amino acids: CASSQQGANVLTF. The variable domain in full, with the rest retrieved from reference TRBV3-1 and TRBJ2-6, is DTAVSQTPKYLVTQMGNDKSIKCEQNLGHDTMYWYKQDSKKFLKIMFSYNNKELIINETVPNRFSPKSPDKAHLNLHINSLELGDSAVYFCASSQQGANVLTFGAGSRLTVL.

The chain employs TRBV5-1 and TRBJ2-7; TCRdb designates TRBD1, a call that cannot be tested without DNA. Germline V lookup: CDR1 SGHRS, CDR2 YFSETQ. The CDR3 spans 15 residues. CDR3 protein: CASSLVVGTGYEQYF.

The chain carries TRBV6-2 or TRBV6-3 and TRBJ2-5; the D call of TRBD1 rests on TCRdb alone, since no DNA is present to check it. The CDR3 has 12 amino acids. Germline V gene lookup returns CDR1 MNHEY and CDR2 SVGEGT. The CDR3 here is CASGGRGETQYF.

The genes are TRBV20-1 and TRBJ1-5. Germline V gene sequence: CDR1 DFQATT, CDR2 SNEGSKA (reference sequence). The CDR3 is 16 amino acids. CDR3 loop: CSARVSTGFSNQPQHF.

The chain joins TRBV5-1 to TRBJ1-1; TCRdb picks TRBD1, but there is no DNA to check that call. The germline CDR1 and CDR2 sequences are SGHRS and YFSETQ. The CDR3 has 15 amino acids. CDR3 sequence: CASSDQGVGGTEAFF.

This chain links TRBV3-1 with TRBJ1-5; without DNA, the TCRdb call of TRBD1 cannot be checked. CDR3 length: 17 residues. Germline values: CDR1 LGHDT, CDR2 YNNKEL (reference sequence). The CDR3 loop reads CASSQAGQGSGYQPQHF.

The chain recombines TRBV6-5 with TRBJ2-1; TCRdb picks TRBD1, but there is no DNA to check that call. The CDR3 runs 13 residues. Germline assignment: CDR1 MNHEY and CDR2 SVGAGI. The CDR3 sequence is CASSRSPYNEQFF.

The chain links TRBV12-3 or TRBV12-4 to TRBJ2-7. This CDR3 comprises 15 residues. The CDR3 reads CASSFFSGSSYEQYF.

The chain has TRBV9 and TRBJ1-3; absent DNA, TCRdb's TRBD1 call cannot be checked. The CDR3 is 16 amino acids. The germline V gene encodes CDR1 SGDLS and CDR2 YYNGEE. The CDR3 here is CASSVEPGSSGNTIYF. Variable domain in full (rest from reference TRBV9 and TRBJ1-3): DSGVTQTPKHLITATGQRVTLRCSPRSGDLSVYWYQQSLDQGLQFLIQYYNGEERAKGNILERFSAQQFPDLHSELNLSSLELGDSALYFCASSVEPGSSGNTIYFGEGSWLTVV.

The rearrangement joins TRBV4-3 to TRBJ2-2. Germline V gene sequence: CDR1 LGHNA, CDR2 YSLEER. This CDR3 region has 17 residues. CDR3 protein: CASSQDPWWTNTGELFF.

This CDR3 is CASSSSGRAPTDTQYF. This chain joins TRBV28 and TRBJ2-3; the D gene TCRdb calls, TRBD2, cannot be checked with no DNA. CDR3 length: 16 residues. Germline V gene lookup returns CDR1 MDHEN and CDR2 SYDVKM. The full variable domain, with the rest looked up from reference TRBV28 and TRBJ2-3, is DVKVTQSSRYLVKRTGEKVFLECVQDMDHENMFWYRQDPGLGLRLIYFSYDVKMKEKGDIPEGYSVSREKKERFSLILESASTNQTSMYLCASSSSGRAPTDTQYFGPGTRLTVL.

The rearrangement links TRBV12-3 or TRBV12-4 to TRBJ1-6. This CDR3 is 17 amino acids long. The chain's CDR3 is CASSLDAASSYNSPLHF.

This chain joins TRBV20-1 and TRBJ1-5. The CDR3 totals 14 residues. The V gene's germline CDR1 is DFQATT and CDR2 SNEGSKA (reference sequence). CDR3 loop: CSANMGNSNQPQHF.

V is TRBV19 and J is TRBJ2-7; checking the TCRdb D call of TRBD1 is not possible without DNA. This CDR3 comprises 14 residues. The V gene's germline CDR1 is LNHDA and CDR2 SQIVND (reference sequence). The chain's CDR3 is CASSIGQGSYEQYF.

This chain joins TRBV3-1 and TRBJ2-1; TCRdb gives TRBD1 as the D gene, but with no DNA this cannot be confirmed. The V gene's germline CDR1 is LGHDT and CDR2 YNNKEL (reference sequence). The CDR3 is made up of 13 amino acids. The CDR3 is CASSQPPGSEQFF.

The CDR3 sequence is CASSVRDRNQPQHF. This rearrangement joins TRBV5-6 to TRBJ1-5; TCRdb picks TRBD1, but there is no DNA to check that call. Germline V CDR1 and CDR2: SGHDT, YYEEEE. The CDR3 length is 14 residues.

This chain connects TRBV9 to TRBJ2-5. This CDR3 has 13 residues. Germline assignment: CDR1 SGDLS and CDR2 YYNGEE. CDR3 residues: CASSVPGQETQYF.